One and the same sample provided the 18 T cell receptor beta chains below, sequenced in a study of response to subunit inactivated influenza vaccine. A single record per CDR3 protein comes from TCRdb applying MiXCR to the RT-PCR reads. The sample shows fewer than 700,000 distinct CDR3 sequences, 10% to 15% of them seen only once. This sample comprised PBMCs from blood, obtained around seven weeks after vaccination. These receptors were taken from a man aged 50 to 60 who received an inactivated influenza vaccine.

J is TRBJ2-2 and V is TRBV5-1, with 14 bases aligning to TRBD2. Germline trimming cut 3 bases from V and 2 bases from J; bases unmatched to any gene: 18. The CDR3 contains 22 residues. CDR1 is SGHRS, CDR2 YFSETQ, per germline. DNA of the CDR3: TGCGCCAGCAGCTCCGGGGGAATACCGGGACTAGCGGGAGAAAAAAACACCGGGGAGCTGTTTTTT. Protein: CASSSGGIPGLAGEKNTGELFF.

This clonotype was detected only a few times. The V gene is TRBV10-3, the J gene TRBJ2-7, with 7 positions matching TRBD2. The CDR3 has 14 residues. Per germline, CDR1 ENHRY and CDR2 SYGVKD. J lost 0 bases, V lost 4 bases, and 3 bases had no gene match. The CDR3 spells CAISGEGSSYEQYF. The CDR3 coding sequence is TGTGCCATCAGTGGGGAGGGTAGCTCCTACGAGCAGTACTTC.

This clonotype was counted only a few times. The V and J genes are TRBV9 and TRBJ2-1; 7 nucleotides line up with TRBD2. V lost 3 bases to trimming and J lost 1 base; unmatched junction nucleotides: 7. This CDR3 spans 16 amino acids. Germline loops: CDR1 SGDLS, CDR2 YYNGEE. CDR3: CASSGAGGESYNEQFF. CDR3 sequence (DNA): TGTGCCAGCAGCGGCGCTGGGGGGGAGTCCTACAATGAGCAGTTCTTC.

The V and J genes are TRBV10-3 and TRBJ2-2, with D uncertain. The CDR3 spans 14 residues. Germline loops: CDR1 ENHRY, CDR2 SYGVKD. Trimming shortened V by 0 bases and J by 6 bases, and 8 bases separated the two germline ends. The CDR3 region has the DNA TGTGCCATCAGTGAGTCGATAAGCCCCGGGGAGCTGTTTTTT. It codes for CAISESISPGELFF.

J is TRBJ2-1 and V is TRBV7-2, with 9 bases fitting TRBD2. V lost 5 bases to trimming and J lost 7 bases; unmatched junction nucleotides: 15. Looked up from germline, CDR1 is SGHTA and CDR2 is FQGNSA. This CDR3 spans 17 amino acids. The CDR3 coding sequence is TGTGCCAGCAGCACTTCCAACAGCGGGAGGTGGGGTAATGAGCAGTTCTTC. This encodes CASSTSNSGRWGNEQFF.

The V gene is TRBV7-9, the J gene TRBJ1-5; no definite D call. CDR1 and CDR2 from the germline V gene are SEHNR and FQNEAQ (reference sequence). There are 12 residues in the CDR3. V lost 6 bases and J lost 5, with 8 bases in between. CDR3: CASRDGDQPQHF. In nucleotides, the CDR3 is TGTGCCAGCAGGGACGGAGATCAGCCCCAGCATTTT.

Only a few counts were recorded for this clonotype. The chain carries TRBV20-1 and TRBJ2-5; TRBD2 might be the D (5 bases). Germline V lookup: CDR1 DFQATT, CDR2 SNEGSKA (reference sequence). The CDR3 consists of 13 residues. V lost 0 bases and J lost 8, with 13 bases in between. CDR3 nucleotide sequence: TGCAGTGCTAGAGAGCCTAGCTCCCGAACCCAGTACTTC. Translated, it gives CSAREPSSRTQYF.

A few counts support this clonotype. The chain couples TRBV9 to TRBJ2-5; perhaps TRBD2 as D (6 bases). This CDR3 contains 14 residues. Per germline, CDR1 SGDLS and CDR2 YYNGEE. The V gene lost 9 bases and the J gene lost 4 bases, with 19 bases spanning the gap. The CDR3 region has the DNA TGTGCCACCAATAGCGGCCTCCTGGGAGAGACCCAGTACTTC. It codes for CATNSGLLGETQYF.

V is TRBV29-1 and J is TRBJ1-1; D gene ambiguous. Trimming cost V 4 bases and J 5 bases, with 11 bases left between them. Germline CDR1 SQVTM, CDR2 ANQGSEA. CDR3 length: 12 residues. The CDR3 nucleotides read TGCAGCGTTGGATCCCCCGGGACTGAAGCTTTCTTT. Translated: CSVGSPGTEAFF.

This clonotype turned up a few times. CDR3 DNA sequence: TGTGCCAGCAGTAAGGCTTTGGGGGACACCGGGGAGCTGTTTTTT. Its protein is CASSKALGDTGELFF. J is TRBJ2-2 and V is TRBV6-1; TRBD1 or TRBD2 may be the D gene (5 bases each). V dropped 5 bases and J dropped 3 bases, with 13 bases sitting between them. The CDR3 is 15 residues long. CDR1 MNHNS and CDR2 SASEGT come from the germline V gene.

This rearrangement joins TRBV12-3 or TRBV12-4 to TRBJ1-5, with 9 nucleotides matching TRBD1. The junction had 2 bases not matched to a gene; V was cut back by 5 bases and J by 0 bases. The CDR3 contains 15 residues. The chain's CDR3 is CASSGTGNSNQPQHF. The DNA for the CDR3 is TGTGCCAGCAGTGGGACAGGGAATAGCAATCAGCCCCAGCATTTT.

The chain uses TRBV3-1 and TRBJ2-7; 16 nucleotides line up with TRBD2. The germline gives CDR1 LGHDT, CDR2 YNNKEL (reference sequence). This CDR3 spans 17 amino acids. The V and J ends lost 4 bases and 6 bases, in that order; junction bases with no gene match: 9. The CDR3 nucleotides are TGTGCCAGCAGCCTATACGGGACTAGCGGGAGGGCTGGCGAGCAGTACTTC. Translating gives CASSLYGTSGRAGEQYF.

The chain is built from TRBV12-3 or TRBV12-4 and TRBJ2-3; tentative D call: TRBD1 (7 bases). This CDR3 spans 16 amino acids. The V end was cut by 3 bases, the J end by 6 bases, with 19 bases between. CDR3: CASSLEGQTRSDTQYF. In DNA form, the CDR3 reads TGTGCCAGCAGTTTGGAGGGACAGACTAGGTCGGATACGCAGTATTTT.

This clonotype has a count of ten or more. The chain links TRBV29-1 to TRBJ2-1, with 7 bases identical to TRBD1. From germline, CDR1 is SQVTM and CDR2 ANQGSEA. The CDR3 has 11 amino acids. V gave up 7 bases and J gave up 8 bases; unmatched junction bases: 5. CDR3 sequence (DNA): TGCAGCGCATACAGGGGACATGAGCAGTTCTTC. This translates into CSAYRGHEQFF.

The rearrangement links TRBV14 to TRBJ2-7, with 7 positions matching TRBD2. CDR3 length equals 16 residues. With 0 bases clipped from V and 4 bases from J, the junction kept 9 bases outside the gene matches. Looked up from germline, CDR1 is SGHDN and CDR2 is FVKESK. CDR3 DNA: TGTGCCAGCAGCCAAGATAACGCAGCGGGGCTATACGAGCAGTACTTC. It yields the protein CASSQDNAAGLYEQYF.

This clonotype was detected a few times. The chain combines TRBV5-1 with TRBJ2-1, with unresolved D. Trimming took 4 bases from V and 9 from J, leaving 26 bases between them. The germline CDR1 and CDR2 sequences are SGHRS and YFSETQ. The CDR3 is 17 amino acids. CDR3 sequence (DNA): TGCGCCAGCAGCCAACCCCCTAGGGTCCCCCGGTTGGGTGAGCAGTTCTTC. Translating gives CASSQPPRVPRLGEQFF.

This clonotype showed up just a few times. The chain combines TRBV9 with TRBJ2-7; D possibly corresponds to TRBD1 (6 bases). With 0 bases removed from V and 2 bases from J, the gap between germline ends came to 18 bases. This CDR3 spans 17 amino acids. Germline values: CDR1 SGDLS, CDR2 YYNGEE. CDR3 loop: CASSVEARVGGTYEQYF. The DNA for the CDR3 is TGTGCCAGCAGCGTAGAAGCAAGAGTTGGGGGCACCTACGAGCAGTACTTC.

CDR3 sequence (DNA): TGTGCCAGCAGCTTTCTATTGGATCAAGAGACCCAGTACTTC. It yields the protein CASSFLLDQETQYF. The V gene is TRBV7-9, the J gene TRBJ2-5; the D is unclear. Germline V gene sequence: CDR1 SEHNR, CDR2 FQNEAQ (reference sequence). This CDR3 has 14 amino acids. Trimming shortened V by 3 bases and J by 2 bases, and 10 bases separated the two germline ends.